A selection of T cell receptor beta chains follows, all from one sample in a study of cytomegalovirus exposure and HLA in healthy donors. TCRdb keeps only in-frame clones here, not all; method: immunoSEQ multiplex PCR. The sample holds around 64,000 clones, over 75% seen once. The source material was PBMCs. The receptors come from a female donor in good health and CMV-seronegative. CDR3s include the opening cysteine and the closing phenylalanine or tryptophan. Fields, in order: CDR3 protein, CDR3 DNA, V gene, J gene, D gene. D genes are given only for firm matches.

CASSPRQGPDTQYF	TGTGCCAGCAGTCCCCGCCAGGGGCCCGATACGCAGTATTTT	TRBV27	TRBJ2-3	-
CAWSDRTNEKLFF	TGTGCCTGGAGCGACAGGACTAATGAAAAACTGTTTTTT	TRBV30	TRBJ1-4	-
CASSRWTSGHTDTQYF	TGTGCCAGCAGCCGCTGGACTAGCGGACACACAGATACGCAGTATTTT	TRBV5-4	TRBJ2-3	TRBD2
CASSYDGGGHRELFF	TGTGCCAGCAGTTACGACGGGGGGGGCCACCGGGAGCTGTTTTTT	TRBV6-6	TRBJ2-2	TRBD2
CATSRVAWYQETQYF	TGTGCCACCAGCAGAGTAGCTTGGTACCAAGAGACCCAGTACTTC	TRBV15	TRBJ2-5	-
CAWSVPGKVTYNSPLHF	TGTGCCTGGAGTGTACCCGGGAAGGTCACCTATAATTCACCCCTCCACTTT	TRBV30	TRBJ1-6	-
CASSLNYRPNEQFF	TGTGCCAGCAGTTTAAACTACCGTCCTAATGAGCAGTTCTTC	TRBV27	TRBJ2-1	-
CASSLWGAQPYEQYF	TGTGCCAGCAGCTTATGGGGCGCCCAACCCTACGAGCAGTACTTC	TRBV7-8	TRBJ2-7	-
CASNPTDQNTEAFF	TGTGCCAGCAACCCGACAGACCAGAACACTGAAGCTTTCTTT	TRBV6-5	TRBJ1-1	-
CASSSSGTSGRETQYF	TGTGCCAGCAGCTCTAGTGGGACTAGCGGGAGAGAGACCCAGTACTTC	TRBV7-8	TRBJ2-5	TRBD2
CASRATSGTPNEQFF	TGTGCCAGTAGGGCGACTAGCGGGACCCCCAATGAGCAGTTCTTC	TRBV27	TRBJ2-1	TRBD2